The clone carrying this TCR beta chain occurred a few times. CDR1 is SGHTA, CDR2 FQGNSA, per germline. V lost 5 bases and J 5 bases, leaving 16 bases between the germline ends. There are 14 residues in the CDR3. The data belong to a study of blood T cells in healthy people across ages. A second PCR, run for about 7 to 11 cycles, used a sample-barcoded 5' primer plus a J-beta primer mix. TCRdb itself ran the 5' RACE reads through MiXCR, one entry per CDR3 protein. The sample shows hundreds of thousands of distinct CDR3 sequences, under 55% of them seen only once. The origin of this receptor is a man in his sixties in good health. The specimen sequenced was blood. The chain joins TRBV7-2 to TRBJ2-7; D ambiguous. CDR3 amino acids: CASSVLIGKDEQYF. Here the CDR3 DNA reads TGTGCCAGCAGCGTATTAATAGGGAAAGACGAGCAGTACTTC.